This paragraph reports one T cell receptor (beta chain). The data are from a study of blood T cell repertoires in COVID-19. Turning to the study itself: Material from acute and convalescent COVID-19 was sourced from the United States, Italy and Spain.

Germline V gene data show CDR1 as SSHAT and CDR2 as FNYEAQ (reference sequence). Trimming removed 5 bases from V and 1 base from J; junction bases left unmatched: 5. This CDR3 is 18 amino acids long. Original handling: The authors estimated nucleated cell counts from reference gene primer amplification. TCRdb keeps only in-frame clones here, not all; method: immunoSEQ multiplex PCR. V and J calls and clone size follow that table, whereas D and trimming were derived from the DNA. This sample has about 140,000 clones, with about 87% found just once. V is TRBV7-7 and J is TRBJ2-2; 15 nucleotides agree with TRBD2. The sequencing input was peripheral blood. This TCR was sampled from a man aged 50-60 years who had recovered from COVID-19. The CDR3 nucleotides read TGTGCCAGCAGCAGAAAGGGACTAGCGGGGGGGAACACCGGGGAGCTGTTTTTT. Translation gives CASSRKGLAGGNTGELFF. The whole variable domain, filled in from reference TRBV7-7 and TRBJ2-2, reads GAGVSQSPRYKVTKRGQDVTLRCDPISSHATLYWYQQALGQGPEFLTYFNYEAQPDKSGLPSDRFSAERPEGSISTLTIQRTEQRDSAMYRCASSRKGLAGGNTGELFFGEGSRLTVL.